The 21 T cell receptor beta chains reported below all come from one sample, sequenced in a study of identical twins. TCRdb passed the 5' RACE reads through MiXCR, listing each CDR3 protein once. The table has a few hundred thousand distinct CDR3 sequences, 9.6% seen once; the top ten hold under 3%. This same sample was also taken into another study, of yellow fever vaccine responses in identical twins.

Specimen: PBMCs. Source of these receptors: a woman under 30 in good health.

At least ten counts were recorded for this clonotype. The rearrangement joins TRBV29-1 to TRBJ1-1; 7 bases match TRBD1. The germline V gene has CDR1 SQVTM and CDR2 ANQGSEA. With 7 bases clipped from V and 7 bases from J, the junction kept 12 bases outside the gene matches. There are 13 residues in the CDR3. CDR3 in amino acids: CSAQTGRGDEAFF. CDR3 DNA: TGCAGCGCCCAGACAGGGCGAGGCGATGAAGCTTTCTTT.

In its sample, this clonotype was seen many times. CDR3 bases: TGTGCCAGCAGCCAAGATTTGCGGCTAGCTGGCAATGAGCAGTTCTTC. Translating gives CASSQDLRLAGNEQFF. The rearrangement links TRBV3-1 to TRBJ2-1, with TRBD2 as a possible D gene (5 bases). The germline gives CDR1 LGHDT, CDR2 YNNKEL (reference sequence). The germline V and J ends were trimmed by 0 bases and 6 bases, with 15 bases remaining between them. The CDR3 runs to 16 residues.

Note on this clonotype: It may be a read error: a sequence one base away is much more abundant. The chain links TRBV29-1 to TRBJ2-7, with unresolved D. Between the trimmed V and J ends, which lost 4 bases and 5 bases, there was a span of 6 bases. CDR1 and CDR2 from the germline V gene are SQVTM and ANQGSEA. This CDR3 has 10 amino acids. CDR3 region: CSVGAHEQYF. As DNA, the CDR3 is TGCAGCGTTGGGGCCCACGAGCAGTACTTC.

V gene TRBV12-3 or TRBV12-4 combines with J gene TRBJ2-5; 7 bases are shared with TRBD1. V trimming: 1 base; J trimming: 3 bases; junction bases outside the gene matches: 8. The CDR3 consists of 16 residues. CDR3 coding DNA: TGTGCCAGCAGTTTAGGAGGTGAGGGGGCCAAAGAGACCCAGTACTTC. It yields the protein CASSLGGEGAKETQYF.

The chain is built from TRBV6-2 or TRBV6-3 and TRBJ1-6; D call uncertain. V was clipped by 6 bases and J by 11 bases, with 17 bases between them. This CDR3 contains 14 residues. Germline-derived CDR1 and CDR2 are MNHEY and SVGEGT. The CDR3 nucleotides read TGTGCCAGCAGCTCAATCGGGCTGGAGGCACCCCTCCACTTT. Amino acid sequence: CASSSIGLEAPLHF.

This clonotype was detected many times. The gene calls are TRBV28 and TRBJ1-6; 7 nucleotides line up with TRBD1. The V gene's germline CDR1 is MDHEN and CDR2 SYDVKM. V gave up 6 bases and J gave up 2 bases; unmatched junction bases: 4. This CDR3 region has 15 residues. The CDR3 bases are TGTGCCAGCAGGCCCGGGACAGCCTATAATTCACCCCTCCACTTT. It codes for CASRPGTAYNSPLHF.

The V and J genes are TRBV6-1 and TRBJ2-5, with 11 bases aligning to TRBD2. Losses at the gene ends were 6 bases for V and 3 bases for J; bases not matched to a gene: 9. Germline assignment: CDR1 MNHNS and CDR2 SASEGT. The CDR3 consists of 16 residues. The CDR3 nucleotides read TGTGCCAGCAGGCTTAGCGGGGGGGTGGTTAAAGAGACCCAGTACTTC. Translated: CASRLSGGVVKETQYF.

CDR3: CSVEGQGTVTDTQYF. The DNA of the CDR3 is TGCAGCGTTGAAGGACAGGGGACGGTCACAGATACGCAGTATTTT. The genes are TRBV29-1 and TRBJ2-3; TRBD1 matches at 8 bases. The germline gives CDR1 SQVTM, CDR2 ANQGSEA. The J segment lost 2 bases and the V segment lost 1 base, leaving 5 bases of the junction unmatched. This CDR3 region has 15 residues.

This clonotype occurred many times. The chain has TRBV5-1 and TRBJ2-3, with D hard to call. CDR1 and CDR2 (germline): SGHRS, YFSETQ. V shed 4 bases and J shed 1 base, with 10 bases lying between them. The CDR3 spans 14 residues. CDR3 sequence (DNA): TGCGCCAGCAGCCCCGCCGTGGGCACAGATACGCAGTATTTT. Encoded protein: CASSPAVGTDTQYF. Using reference TRBV5-1 and TRBJ2-3 for the parts outside the CDR3, the full variable domain is KAGVTQTPRYLIKTRGQQVTLSCSPISGHRSVSWYQQTPGQGLQFLFEYFSETQRNKGNFPGRFSGRQFSNSRSEMNVSTLELGDSALYLCASSPAVGTDTQYFGPGTRLTVL.

This clonotype has only a few counts. The chain joins TRBV4-1 to TRBJ2-5, with a weak D call TRBD2 (5 bases). The CDR3 is 14 amino acids. Trimming removed 4 bases at V and 4 bases at J, with 13 bases between. Germline V gene data show CDR1 as MGHRA and CDR2 as YSYEKL. CDR3 sequence: CASSLAGRLETQYF. The CDR3 DNA sequence: TGCGCCAGCAGCCTGGCGGGCCGGTTAGAGACCCAGTACTTC.

This clonotype was picked up many times. The V call is TRBV4-3, the J call TRBJ2-3; tentatively, D is TRBD2 (6 bases). The V gene lost 6 bases and the J gene lost 0 bases, with 16 bases spanning the gap. CDR1 and CDR2 from the germline V gene are LGHNA and YSLEER. The CDR3 consists of 16 residues. CDR3 nucleotide sequence: TGCGCCAGCAGTATAGGAGGGTCTCCCAGCACAGATACGCAGTATTTT. Translating gives CASSIGGSPSTDTQYF.

The chain uses TRBV10-3 and TRBJ2-3; TRBD2 agrees at 11 bases. Germline V CDR1 and CDR2: ENHRY, SYGVKD. The CDR3 runs 16 residues. The V segment lost 6 bases and the J segment 2 bases; nucleotides outside the gene matches: 7. DNA for the CDR3: TGTGCCATCAGCTTTAGCGGGGGGGCTAACACAGATACGCAGTATTTT. Amino acids: CAISFSGGANTDTQYF.

There are many counts of this clonotype. This sequence joins TRBV4-3 and TRBJ1-2; D not resolved. With 0 bases removed from V and 0 bases from J, the gap between germline ends came to 11 bases. This CDR3 is built from 16 residues. CDR1 is LGHNA and CDR2 is YSLEER in the germline V gene. Here the CDR3 DNA reads TGCGCCAGCAGCCAAGACCGGATACCAGCTAACTATGGCTACACCTTC. Protein sequence: CASSQDRIPANYGYTF.

This clonotype was observed a few times. The chain uses TRBV28 and TRBJ2-3; TRBD1 is a possible D gene (5 bases). Germline assignment: CDR1 MDHEN and CDR2 SYDVKM. The length of the CDR3 is 12 residues. V was pared by 7 bases and J by 5 bases, with 10 bases between. CDR3 amino acids: CASNGARDTQYF. As DNA, the CDR3 is TGTGCCAGCAATGGGGCGAGAGATACGCAGTATTTT.

This clonotype occurred many times. The gene calls are TRBV7-9 and TRBJ2-7; D may be TRBD2 (6 bases). CDR3 size: 13 residues. The V and J ends lost 1 base and 6 bases respectively, with 10 bases between them. Germline-derived CDR1 and CDR2 are SEHNR and FQNEAQ (reference sequence). This chain's CDR3 is CASSLVEGSEQYF. The CDR3, as DNA: TGTGCCAGCAGCTTAGTGGAGGGGTCCGAGCAGTACTTC.

This clonotype occurred a few times. The chain recombines TRBV6-2 or TRBV6-3 with TRBJ1-2, with D maybe TRBD1 (5 bases). This CDR3 spans 16 amino acids. In germline, CDR1 is MNHEY, CDR2 SVGEGT. Trimming took 2 bases from V and 6 from J, leaving 19 bases between them. Here the CDR3 DNA reads TGTGCCAGCAGTTACCCTGTGCAGGGTGTATCCGATGGCTACACCTTC. Residues: CASSYPVQGVSDGYTF.

The chain combines TRBV20-1 with TRBJ2-1; 7 bases line up with TRBD2. The CDR3 covers 17 residues. V was clipped by 5 bases and J by 5 bases; unmatched bases: 18. Germline V gene data show CDR1 as DFQATT and CDR2 as SNEGSKA (reference sequence). Here the CDR3 DNA reads TGCAGTGCTGGGGCTCGTGGAGCGGGGAACTACAACAATGAGCAGTTCTTC. As protein: CSAGARGAGNYNNEQFF.

The chain joins TRBV24-1 to TRBJ2-1, with 12 positions matching TRBD2. This CDR3 comprises 16 residues. V was pared by 5 bases and J by 8 bases, with 9 bases of the junction left unmatched. CDR1 is KGHDR and CDR2 is SFDVKD in the germline V gene. CDR3 protein: CATSGQTSGSIYEQFF. The CDR3 nucleotides are TGTGCCACCAGTGGGCAGACTAGCGGGAGTATCTATGAGCAGTTCTTC.

The chain carries TRBV14 and TRBJ2-7; tentative D call: TRBD1 (6 bases). The germline V and J ends were trimmed by 1 base and 2 bases, with 12 bases remaining between them. This CDR3 is built from 15 residues. Germline V gene data show CDR1 as SGHDN and CDR2 as FVKESK. Here the CDR3 DNA reads TGTGCCAGCAGCCAAGCGTCAGGGGACACCTACGAGCAGTACTTC. Encoded protein: CASSQASGDTYEQYF. Supplemented by reference TRBV14 and TRBJ2-7, the full variable domain reads EAGVTQFPSHSVIEKGQTVTLRCDPISGHDNLYWYRRVMGKEIKFLLHFVKESKQDESGMPNNRFLAERTGGTYSTLKVQPAELEDSGVYFCASSQASGDTYEQYFGPGTRLTVT.

This chain connects TRBV2 to TRBJ2-4; 11 bases align to TRBD2. The J segment lost 8 bases and the V segment lost 5 bases, leaving 2 bases of the junction unmatched. Germline V CDR1 and CDR2: SNHLY, FYNNEI. CDR3 length: 13 residues. The CDR3 DNA reads as TGTGCCAGCAGTAAGGGACTAGCGGACATTCAGTACTTC. It codes for CASSKGLADIQYF.

This CDR3 is CSARDPRQGVGEQFF. CDR3 bases: TGCAGTGCTAGAGATCCCAGACAGGGGGTAGGTGAGCAGTTCTTC. J is TRBJ2-1 and V is TRBV20-1, with 9 nucleotides matching TRBD1. J was trimmed by 9 bases and V by 0 bases; bases with no gene match: 9. The germline gives CDR1 DFQATT, CDR2 SNEGSKA (reference sequence). The CDR3 is 15 amino acids.